This T cell receptor (beta chain) was documented in a study of blood T cell repertoires in COVID-19. Original data processing: By means of reference gene primer amplification, nucleated cell counts were estimated. Some clones are missing from TCRdb's copy, which holds only in-frame ones; the method was immunoSEQ multiplex PCR. Clonal size and the V and J genes are those of that table, whereas D and trimming came from the DNA. The table records some 180,000 clones, 80% of them present only once. The CDR3 length is 16 residues. The V and J ends lost 5 bases and 4 bases, in that order; junction bases with no gene match: 9. CDR1 and CDR2 from the germline V gene are WNHNN and SYGVQD (reference sequence).

Material for sequencing was peripheral blood. The chain recombines TRBV10-1 with TRBJ2-3; 10 bases are a match to TRBD2. The TCR sequence derives from a man in his sixties with acute or convalescent COVID-19. The CDR3 here is CASSPRAGGPADTQYF. CDR3 bases: TGCGCCAGCAGTCCCAGAGCGGGAGGGCCGGCAGATACGCAGTATTTT.